This section outlines one T cell receptor beta chain sequence together with its context. The sample comes from a study of blood T cell repertoires in COVID-19. Study-level information: Material from acute and convalescent COVID-19 was sourced from the United States, Italy and Spain.

Trimming at V came to 0 bases and at J to 0 bases, leaving 8 bases not matched to a gene. The CDR3 length is 17 residues. CDR1 is LGHNA, CDR2 YSLEER, per germline. Under the authors' procedure: Reference gene primer amplification gave estimated nucleated cell counts. Profiled with immunoSEQ multiplex PCR; TCRdb holds only in-frame clones, not every one. The DNA gave D and trimming, while V, J and clone size come from that table. The sample lists fewer than 250,000 clones, 80% to 90% occurring once. The sequencing input was peripheral blood. The receptor was derived from a middle-aged man with acute or convalescent COVID-19. The chain recombines TRBV4-3 with TRBJ2-7; the match to TRBD2 covers 7 bases. CDR3 in amino acids: CASSQDPPGRLSYEQYF. CDR3 nucleotide sequence: TGCGCCAGCAGCCAAGATCCCCCCGGGAGGCTCTCCTACGAGCAGTACTTC.